This T cell receptor beta chain came from a study of blood T cell repertoires in COVID-19. Profiled with immunoSEQ multiplex PCR; TCRdb holds only in-frame clones, not every one. The data hold about 36,000 clones, with approximately 90% observed a single time. V lost 1 base to trimming and J lost 6 bases, with 13 bases between them. Germline lookup yields CDR1 LGHDT and CDR2 YNNKEL (reference sequence). The CDR3 runs 14 residues. The rearrangement uses TRBV3-1 (or the pseudogene TRBV3-2) and TRBJ2-7, with a weak D call TRBD2 (5 bases). The receptor's source is a human donor in a cohort sampled during active COVID-19. Source material: peripheral blood. The CDR3 sequence: CASSQGLAGGEQYF. CDR3 nucleotides: TGTGCCAGCAGCCAAGGCCTAGCTGGCGGCGAGCAGTACTTC.